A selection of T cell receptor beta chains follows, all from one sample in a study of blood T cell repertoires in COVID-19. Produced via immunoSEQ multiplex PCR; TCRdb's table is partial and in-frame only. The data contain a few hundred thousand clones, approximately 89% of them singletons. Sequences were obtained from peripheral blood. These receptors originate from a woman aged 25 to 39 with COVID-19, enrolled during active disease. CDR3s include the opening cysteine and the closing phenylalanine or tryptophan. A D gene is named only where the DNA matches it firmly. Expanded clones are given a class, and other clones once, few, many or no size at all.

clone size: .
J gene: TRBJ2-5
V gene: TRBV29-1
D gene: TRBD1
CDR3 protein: CSVQGAETQYF
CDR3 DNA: TGCAGCGTACAGGGGGCAGAGACCCAGTACTTC

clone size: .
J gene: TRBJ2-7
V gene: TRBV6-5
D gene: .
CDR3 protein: CASRVLGYEQYF
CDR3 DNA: TGTGCCAGCAGGGTCCTAGGCTACGAGCAGTACTTC

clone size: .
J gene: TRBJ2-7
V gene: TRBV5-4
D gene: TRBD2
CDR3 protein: CASSWGGTYEQYF
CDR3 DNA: TGTGCCAGCTCCTGGGGAGGGACCTACGAGCAGTACTTC

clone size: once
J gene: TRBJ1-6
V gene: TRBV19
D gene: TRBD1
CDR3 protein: CASSRDRASDSPLHF
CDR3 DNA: TGTGCCAGTAGTAGGGACAGGGCGTCGGATTCACCCCTCCACTTT

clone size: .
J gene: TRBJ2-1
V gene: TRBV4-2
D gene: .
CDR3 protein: CASSQGTFGGSYNEQFF
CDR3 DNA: TGTGCCAGCAGCCAAGGGACTTTCGGCGGCTCCTACAATGAGCAGTTCTTC

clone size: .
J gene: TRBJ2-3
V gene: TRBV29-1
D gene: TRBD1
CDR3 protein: CSVAGTVSTDTQYF
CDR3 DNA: TGCAGCGTCGCCGGGACAGTCAGCACAGATACGCAGTATTTT

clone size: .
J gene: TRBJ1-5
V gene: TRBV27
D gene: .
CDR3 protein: CASSPPGGQPQHF
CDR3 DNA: TGTGCCAGCAGTCCCCCCGGAGGTCAGCCCCAGCATTTT

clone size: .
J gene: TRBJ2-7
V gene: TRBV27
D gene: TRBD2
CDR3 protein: CASRTSGGASYEQYF
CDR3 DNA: TGTGCCAGCAGGACTAGCGGGGGGGCCTCCTACGAGCAGTACTTC

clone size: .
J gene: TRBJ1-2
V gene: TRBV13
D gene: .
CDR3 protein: CASSFRTSNYGYTF
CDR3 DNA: TGTGCCAGCAGCTTCCGGACAAGTAACTATGGCTACACCTTC

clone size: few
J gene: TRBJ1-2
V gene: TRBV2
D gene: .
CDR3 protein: CASSEGGNYGYTF
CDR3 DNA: TGTGCCAGCAGTGAAGGAGGCAACTATGGCTACACCTTC

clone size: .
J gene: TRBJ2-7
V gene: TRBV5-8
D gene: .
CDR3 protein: CASSFGVGYEQYF
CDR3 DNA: TGTGCCAGCAGCTTCGGGGTGGGCTACGAGCAGTACTTC

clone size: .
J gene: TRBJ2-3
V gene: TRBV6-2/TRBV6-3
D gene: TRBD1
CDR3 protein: CASSYRAGQGRDTQYF
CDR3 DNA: TGTGCCAGCAGTTATCGAGCGGGACAGGGTCGAGATACGCAGTATTTT

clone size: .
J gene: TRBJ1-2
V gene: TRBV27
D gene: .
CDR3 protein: CASSKGGYTF
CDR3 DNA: TGTGCCAGCAGCAAGGGGGGCTACACCTTC

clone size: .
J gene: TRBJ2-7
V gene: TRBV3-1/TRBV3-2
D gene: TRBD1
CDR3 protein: CASSQDSGTVIYEQYF
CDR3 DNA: TGTGCCAGCAGCCAAGATTCCGGGACAGTTATCTACGAGCAGTACTTC

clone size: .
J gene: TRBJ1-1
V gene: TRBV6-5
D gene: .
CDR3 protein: CASSLSPKGQLEAFF
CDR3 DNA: TGTGCCAGCAGTCTCTCACCTAAAGGACAGCTTGAAGCTTTCTTT

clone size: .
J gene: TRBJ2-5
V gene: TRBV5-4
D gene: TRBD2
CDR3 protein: CASRALGSGGQYF
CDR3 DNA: TGTGCCAGCCGCGCGTTGGGTAGCGGGGGCCAGTACTTC

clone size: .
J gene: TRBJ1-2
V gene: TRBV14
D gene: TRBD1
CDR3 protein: CASSQVPTGYYGYTF
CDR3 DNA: TGTGCCAGCAGCCAAGTGCCGACAGGGTACTATGGCTACACCTTC

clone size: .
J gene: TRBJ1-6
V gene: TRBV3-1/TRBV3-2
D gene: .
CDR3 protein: CASSLGGTNSPLHF
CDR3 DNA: TGTGCCAGCAGCCTCGGGGGGACCAATTCACCCCTCCACTTT

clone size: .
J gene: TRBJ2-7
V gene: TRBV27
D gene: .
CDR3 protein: CATSGGPTTEQYF
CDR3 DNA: TGTGCCACCTCGGGGGGCCCAACTACGGAGCAGTACTTC

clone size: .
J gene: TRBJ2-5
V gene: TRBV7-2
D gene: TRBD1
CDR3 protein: CASSLEYRGETQYF
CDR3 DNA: TGTGCCAGCAGCTTGGAATACAGGGGAGAGACCCAGTACTTC

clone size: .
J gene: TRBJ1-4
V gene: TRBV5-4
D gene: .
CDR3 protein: CASSLGANEKLFF
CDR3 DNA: TGTGCCAGCAGCTTAGGGGCGAATGAAAAACTGTTTTTT

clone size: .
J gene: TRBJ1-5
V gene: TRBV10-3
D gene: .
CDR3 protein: CAISAGGRGQPQHF
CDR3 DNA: TGTGCCATCAGTGCGGGAGGACGGGGTCAGCCCCAGCATTTT

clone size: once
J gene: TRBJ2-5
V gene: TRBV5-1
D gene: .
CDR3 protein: CASTQGPGLQETQYF
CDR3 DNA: TGCGCCAGCACCCAGGGGCCGGGACTACAAGAGACCCAGTACTTC

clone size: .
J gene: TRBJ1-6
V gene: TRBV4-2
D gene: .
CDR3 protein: CAGGAEYNSPLHF
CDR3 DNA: TGTGCCGGAGGGGCAGAATATAATTCACCCCTCCACTTT

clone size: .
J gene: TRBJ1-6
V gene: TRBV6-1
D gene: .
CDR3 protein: CASSEGYAGSDNSPLHF
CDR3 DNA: TGTGCCAGCAGTGAAGGCTATGCAGGATCTGATAATTCACCCCTCCACTTT

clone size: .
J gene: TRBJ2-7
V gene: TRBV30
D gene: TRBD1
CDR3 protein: CAWSVGTGGYEQYF
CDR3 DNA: TGTGCCTGGAGTGTAGGGACAGGGGGCTACGAGCAGTACTTC

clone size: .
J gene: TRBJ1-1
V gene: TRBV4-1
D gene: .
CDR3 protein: CASSRVLQGPLGAFF
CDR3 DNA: TGCGCCAGCAGCCGAGTTCTACAGGGACCTCTAGGAGCTTTCTTT

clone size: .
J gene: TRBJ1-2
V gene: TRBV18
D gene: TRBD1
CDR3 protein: CASSPPGQGPSGYTF
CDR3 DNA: TGTGCCAGCTCACCACCAGGACAGGGCCCAAGTGGCTACACCTTC

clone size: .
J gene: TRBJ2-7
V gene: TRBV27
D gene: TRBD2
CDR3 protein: CASSLGLAGYEQYF
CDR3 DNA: TGTGCCAGCAGTTTGGGACTAGCGGGCTACGAGCAGTACTTC

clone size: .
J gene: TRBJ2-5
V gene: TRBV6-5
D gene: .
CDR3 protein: CASRKQGFRQETQYF
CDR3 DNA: TGTGCCAGCAGAAAACAGGGTTTCAGGCAAGAGACCCAGTACTTC

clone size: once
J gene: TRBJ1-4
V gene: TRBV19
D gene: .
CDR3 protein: CASMAGEKLFF
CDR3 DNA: TGTGCCAGTATGGCGGGGGAAAAACTGTTTTTT

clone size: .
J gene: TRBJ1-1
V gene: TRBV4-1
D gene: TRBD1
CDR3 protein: CASSQEGQGGTEAFF
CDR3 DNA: TGCGCCAGCAGCCAAGAGGGACAGGGAGGGACTGAAGCTTTCTTT

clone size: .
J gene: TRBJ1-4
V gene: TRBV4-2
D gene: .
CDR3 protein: CASSQDYGGGYEKLFF
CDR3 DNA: TGTGCCAGCAGCCAAGATTATGGCGGGGGTTATGAAAAACTGTTTTTT

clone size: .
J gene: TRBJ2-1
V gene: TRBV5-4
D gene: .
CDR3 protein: CASSLGAGFNEQFF
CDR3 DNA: TGTGCCAGCAGCTTGGGGGCAGGGTTCAATGAGCAGTTCTTC